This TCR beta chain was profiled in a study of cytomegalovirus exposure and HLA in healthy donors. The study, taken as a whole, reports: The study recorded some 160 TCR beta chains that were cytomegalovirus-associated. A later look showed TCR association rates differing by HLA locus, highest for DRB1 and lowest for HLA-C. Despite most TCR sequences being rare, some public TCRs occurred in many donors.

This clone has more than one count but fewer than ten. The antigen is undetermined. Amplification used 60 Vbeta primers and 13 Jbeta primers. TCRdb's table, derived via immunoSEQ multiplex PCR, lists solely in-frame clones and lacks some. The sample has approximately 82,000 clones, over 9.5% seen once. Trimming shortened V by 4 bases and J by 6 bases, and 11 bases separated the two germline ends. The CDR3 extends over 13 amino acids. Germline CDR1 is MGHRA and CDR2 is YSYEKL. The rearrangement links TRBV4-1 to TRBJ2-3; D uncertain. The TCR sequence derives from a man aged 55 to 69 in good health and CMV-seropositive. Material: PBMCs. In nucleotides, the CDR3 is TGCGCCAGCAGCCCTCTAAATAGTGATACGCAGTATTTT. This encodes CASSPLNSDTQYF.